The 17 T cell receptor beta chains below were found in one sample sequenced in a study of T cell responses to AZD1222 COVID-19 vaccine. TCRdb's table, derived via immunoSEQ multiplex PCR, lists solely in-frame clones and lacks some. Of 150,000 to 200,000 clones in the sample, around 90% were seen once. The sample was peripheral blood, taken 28 days after the second AZD1222 dose. The receptors were sampled from an adult who received the AZD1222 COVID-19 vaccine.

The chain recombines TRBV10-3 with TRBJ2-3; maybe TRBD1 (6 bases). The CDR3 runs 13 residues. Trimming stripped 5 bases from V and 5 bases from J, with 11 bases between. Germline CDR1 ENHRY, CDR2 SYGVKD. CDR3 coding DNA: TGTGCCATCAGTAAGCCAGGGGAAGATACGCAGTATTTT. Amino acids: CAISKPGEDTQYF.

This chain uses TRBV27 with TRBJ1-5, with unresolved D. The ends were cut back, 6 bases at V and 6 bases at J, with 9 bases in the middle. The CDR3 extends over 12 amino acids. Per germline, CDR1 MNHEY and CDR2 SMNVEV (reference sequence). The CDR3 DNA is TGTGCCAGCAGAGGGAAGGGTCAGCCCCAGCATTTT. Residues: CASRGKGQPQHF.

As concerns this clone: Other DNA sequences in the sample encode the same CDR3. V gene TRBV7-9 combines with J gene TRBJ1-4; D remains ambiguous. Germline values: CDR1 SEHNR, CDR2 FQNEAQ (reference sequence). Trimming stripped 5 bases from V and 8 bases from J, with 12 bases between. CDR3 length: 13 residues. The CDR3 is CASSLLPGEKLFF. The CDR3 DNA follows: TGTGCCAGCAGCCTACTTCCTGGCGAAAAACTGTTTTTT. Full variable domain (outside the CDR3, taken from reference TRBV7-9 and TRBJ1-4): DTGVSQNPRHKITKRGQNVTFRCDPISEHNRLYWYRQTLGQGPEFLTYFQNEAQLEKSRLLSDRFSAERPKGSFSTLEIQRTEQGDSAMYLCASSLLPGEKLFFGSGTQLSVL.

The genes are TRBV11-3 and TRBJ2-7; no clear D gene. Trimming removed 2 bases from V and 3 bases from J, with 8 bases in between. The CDR3 runs to 13 residues. Germline V gives CDR1 SGHNT, CDR2 YENEEA. CDR3 coding DNA: TGTGCCAGCAGCTTATTTCGTGACTACGAGCAGTACTTC. This sequence encodes CASSLFRDYEQYF.

The J gene is TRBJ2-5, the V gene TRBV3-1 (or the pseudogene TRBV3-2); 9 bases align to TRBD1. The CDR3 spans 15 residues. Germline CDR1 and CDR2: LGHDT and YNNKEL (reference sequence). V lost 6 bases and J lost 1; bases outside the gene matches: 6. In nucleotides, the CDR3 is TGTGCCAGCAGTAAGAACAGGGGGCTCCAAGAGACCCAGTACTTC. Residues: CASSKNRGLQETQYF.

The rearrangement joins TRBV24-1 to TRBJ2-1; perhaps TRBD1 as D (7 bases). Germline CDR1 and CDR2: KGHDR and SFDVKD. V shed 4 bases and J shed 13 bases, with 13 bases lying between them. The CDR3 runs 12 residues. CDR3 nucleotide sequence: TGTGCCACCAGTGACGGGGGACAGAAACAGTTCTTC. Residues: CATSDGGQKQFF.

The chain joins TRBV28 to TRBJ2-3; the match to TRBD2 covers 9 bases. The J segment lost 5 bases and the V segment lost 6 bases, leaving 6 bases of the junction unmatched. The germline V gene encodes CDR1 MDHEN and CDR2 SYDVKM. The CDR3 has 14 residues. CDR3 residues: CASRTSGAGDTQYF. In DNA form, the CDR3 reads TGTGCCAGCAGGACTAGCGGTGCGGGAGATACGCAGTATTTT.

V is TRBV30 and J is TRBJ1-5; perhaps TRBD1 as D (5 bases). The CDR3 has 13 residues. The germline gives CDR1 GTSNPN, CDR2 SVGIG (reference sequence). Trimming removed 0 bases from V and 6 bases from J, with 9 bases in between. This CDR3 is CAWSVGGPQPQHF. The CDR3 nucleotides read TGTGCCTGGAGTGTTGGGGGACCTCAGCCCCAGCATTTT.

In its sample, this clone was seen once. CDR3 residues: CASSSRAAGSYEQYF. The CDR3 region has the DNA TGTGCCAGCAGCTCCCGGGCGGCAGGGAGCTACGAGCAGTACTTC. The gene calls are TRBV7-2 and TRBJ2-7; either TRBD1 or TRBD2 may supply D (5 bases each). CDR1 and CDR2 (germline): SGHTA, FQGNSA. CDR3 size: 15 residues. V shed 4 bases and J shed 3 bases, with 16 bases lying between them.

The chain has TRBV27 and TRBJ2-7; TRBD2 matches 9 bases. Germline V lookup: CDR1 MNHEY, CDR2 SMNVEV (reference sequence). Trimming took 3 bases from V and 3 from J; bases not matched to a gene: 3. This CDR3 contains 14 residues. The CDR3 here is CASSFSAGGYEQYF. The CDR3 DNA follows: TGTGCCAGCAGTTTCTCAGCGGGAGGCTACGAGCAGTACTTC.

This clone occurred once. The chain has TRBV9 and TRBJ1-5, with 9 positions matching TRBD1. Germline V gene sequence: CDR1 SGDLS, CDR2 YYNGEE. This CDR3 region has 15 residues. Unmatched junction bases numbered 4, after V lost 0 bases and J lost 6 bases. The CDR3 spells CASSVGGQGSQPQHF. For the CDR3, the DNA is TGTGCCAGCAGCGTAGGTGGACAGGGGTCTCAGCCCCAGCATTTT. Supplemented by reference TRBV9 and TRBJ1-5, the full variable domain reads DSGVTQTPKHLITATGQRVTLRCSPRSGDLSVYWYQQSLDQGLQFLIQYYNGEERAKGNILERFSAQQFPDLHSELNLSSLELGDSALYFCASSVGGQGSQPQHFGDGTRLSIL.

To note about this clone: At one end, the junction sequence differs from germline, possibly due to a read error. The chain is built from TRBV10-3 and TRBJ1-3, with TRBD1 matching 7 bases. Germline V gene lookup returns CDR1 ENHRY and CDR2 SYGVKD. The CDR3 length is 14 residues. The CDR3 spells CAIRGTESGNTIYF. The CDR3 bases are TGTGCCATTCGGGGGACAGAGTCTGGAAATACCATATATTTT.

J is TRBJ2-7 and V is TRBV5-1; D is uncertain. CDR1 SGHRS and CDR2 YFSETQ come from the germline V gene. Deletions cut 6 bases from V and 6 bases from J, with 19 bases between. The CDR3 runs 14 residues. The DNA for the CDR3 is TGCGCCAGCACCTTAATACCGACCGGGCGCGAGCAGTACTTC. Amino acids: CASTLIPTGREQYF.

Comments on this clone: Because the CDR3's place on the DNA is in doubt, the DNA is left out and the CDR3 is given as listed by TCRdb. CDR3 sequence: CASSKVAAGNANTIYF. V usage is TRBV21-1 and J usage is TRBJ1-3; TRBD1 was called by the table and not checked on the DNA. TRBV21-1 is a pseudogene locus. The CDR3 sequence runs 16 residues, both termini included.

This clone was seen only once. The chain is built from TRBV2 and TRBJ2-7, with 8 bases lining up with TRBD2. The V gene's germline CDR1 is SNHLY and CDR2 FYNNEI. The V gene end was trimmed by 0 bases and the J gene end by 2 bases; junction bases not matched to a gene: 3. The CDR3 loop spans 15 amino acids. CDR3 in amino acids: CASSEAPSGPYEQYF. For the CDR3, the DNA is TGTGCCAGCAGTGAAGCGCCTAGCGGGCCCTACGAGCAGTACTTC.

The chain employs TRBV5-1 and TRBJ2-2, with 9 nucleotides matching TRBD2. CDR1 and CDR2 (germline): SGHRS, YFSETQ. The CDR3 has 16 amino acids. Unmatched junction bases numbered 6, after V lost 0 bases and J lost 6 bases. DNA of the CDR3: TGCGCCAGCAGCTTGGCGACGCGGGAGGGCCCCGGGGAGCTGTTTTTT. Its protein is CASSLATREGPGELFF.

The chain has TRBV3-1 (or the pseudogene TRBV3-2) and TRBJ2-7; D is unresolved. Germline CDR1 LGHDT, CDR2 YNNKEL (reference sequence). The CDR3 length is 14 residues. Trimming took off 1 base at V and 0 bases at J, with 7 bases between the two ends. CDR3 protein: CASSQAASSYEQYF. CDR3 bases: TGTGCCAGCAGCCAAGCAGCTAGCTCCTACGAGCAGTACTTC.